Below are 11 T cell receptor beta chains sequenced from a single sample in a study of blood T cell repertoires in COVID-19. Here immunoSEQ multiplex PCR was the method, and the copy in TCRdb shows in-frame clones only, minus some. The data hold about 210,000 clones, with around nine tenths observed a single time. The source material was peripheral blood. These receptor sequences come from a man in his fifties or sixties who had recovered from COVID-19.

This clone was found once. J is TRBJ2-1 and V is TRBV29-1, with TRBD2 matching over 8 bases. Losses at the gene ends were 3 bases for V and 9 bases for J; bases not matched to a gene: 4. This CDR3 region has 12 residues. Looked up from germline, CDR1 is SQVTM and CDR2 is ANQGSEA. This CDR3 reads CSVDRGGAEQFF. CDR3 sequence (DNA): TGCAGCGTTGACCGGGGGGGGGCTGAGCAGTTCTTC.

This chain links TRBV2 with TRBJ1-6, with unresolved D. The CDR3 has 12 amino acids. The V end lost 6 bases, the J end lost 6 bases, and 6 bases lay between the germline ends. Germline CDR1 reads SNHLY; CDR2 reads FYNNEI. CDR3 sequence reads: CASSLVNSPLHF. In DNA form, the CDR3 reads TGTGCCAGCAGCCTAGTTAATTCACCCCTCCACTTT.

CDR3: CATSRAVNTEAFF. The CDR3 DNA is TGTGCCACCAGCAGAGCCGTGAACACTGAAGCTTTCTTT. The chain joins TRBV15 to TRBJ1-1; D is uncertain. Trimming removed 1 base from V and 0 bases from J, with 3 bases in between. The CDR3 contains 13 residues. Germline V gene data show CDR1 as LNHNV and CDR2 as YYDKDF (reference sequence).

The V call is TRBV5-4, the J call TRBJ1-2; the match to TRBD1 covers 10 bases. Germline trimming cut 4 bases from V and 7 bases from J; bases unmatched to any gene: 7. CDR1 SGHNT and CDR2 YYREEE come from the germline V gene (reference sequence). The CDR3 covers 14 residues. CDR3 sequence reads: CASSLRGQGFGYTF. The CDR3 coding sequence is TGTGCCAGCAGCCTCCGGGGACAGGGGTTTGGCTACACCTTC.

The chain carries TRBV6-5 and TRBJ2-7, with D maybe TRBD2 (7 bases). CDR1 is MNHEY and CDR2 is SVGAGI in the germline V gene. This CDR3 contains 15 residues. Trimming left V 0 bases short and J 4 bases short, with 13 bases between. The CDR3 sequence: CASSYSGAGAYEQYF. DNA for the CDR3: TGTGCCAGCAGTTACTCGGGGGCGGGGGCGTACGAGCAGTACTTC.

The chain is built from TRBV5-4 and TRBJ2-2, with D tentatively TRBD1 (5 bases). The CDR3 length is 16 residues. Trimming removed 4 bases at V and 6 bases at J, with 19 bases between. Germline V gives CDR1 SGHNT, CDR2 YYREEE (reference sequence). The CDR3 region has the DNA TGTGCCAGCAGCCGAGACCCCGCCGAAGGGGCCGGGGAGCTGTTTTTT. The encoded protein is CASSRDPAEGAGELFF.

V usage is TRBV28 and J usage is TRBJ2-1; TRBD2 matches at 7 bases. After removal of 6 bases from V and 7 bases from J, the junction contained 12 bases not matched to a gene. The germline gives CDR1 MDHEN, CDR2 SYDVKM. The CDR3 runs 15 residues. The CDR3 bases are TGTGCCAGCAGGGTTTCGGGACTAACCAGGAATGAGCAGTTCTTC. Translating gives CASRVSGLTRNEQFF. Full variable domain (rest looked up from reference TRBV28 and TRBJ2-1): DVKVTQSSRYLVKRTGEKVFLECVQDMDHENMFWYRQDPGLGLRLIYFSYDVKMKEKGDIPEGYSVSREKKERFSLILESASTNQTSMYLCASRVSGLTRNEQFFGPGTRLTVL.

This clone was seen only once. This rearrangement joins TRBV7-8 to TRBJ2-2, with 12 bases identical to TRBD1. CDR1 and CDR2 (germline): SGHVS, FQNEAQ. The CDR3 spans 18 residues. V trimming: 1 base; J trimming: 2 bases; junction bases outside the gene matches: 5. This CDR3 reads CASSLGPGQGANTGELFF. The CDR3 region has the DNA TGTGCCAGCAGCTTAGGACCGGGACAGGGGGCAAACACCGGGGAGCTGTTTTTT.

This clone was counted once. V and J are TRBV20-1 and TRBJ1-5, with D tentatively TRBD1 (5 bases). The germline V gene has CDR1 DFQATT and CDR2 SNEGSKA (reference sequence). V was cut by 6 bases and J by 0 bases, with 12 bases left in between. The CDR3 is 14 amino acids. The CDR3 loop reads CSASWGDSNQPQHF. CDR3 sequence (DNA): TGCAGTGCGAGTTGGGGGGATAGCAATCAGCCCCAGCATTTT.

The V and J genes are TRBV6-4 and TRBJ2-2; 7 bases map to TRBD1. V was clipped by 2 bases and J by 3 bases; unmatched bases: 0. The CDR3 spans 14 residues. Germline CDR1 reads MRHNA; CDR2 reads SNTAGT. In DNA, the CDR3 is TGTGCCAGCAGTGACGGACAGGACACCGGGGAGCTGTTTTTT. Amino acids: CASSDGQDTGELFF.

V is TRBV7-8 and J is TRBJ2-2, with D tentatively TRBD1 (5 bases). This CDR3 has 15 residues. V was pared by 4 bases and J by 0 bases, with 9 bases between. Germline lookup yields CDR1 SGHVS and CDR2 FQNEAQ. CDR3 amino acids: CASSWTPTNTGELFF. CDR3 bases: TGTGCCAGCAGCTGGACACCGACGAACACCGGGGAGCTGTTTTTT.